This TCR beta chain came from a study of blood T cells in healthy people across ages. Study-level points and caveats: Naive CD4+ cells and diversity were both higher in long-lived donors than in aged donors. Lack of knowledge of donor CMV status possibly confounded expanded clonotype changes.

Points on this clonotype: Its target is not known.

Primed by a sample-barcoded 5' primer and a J-beta primer mix, a second PCR proceeded for about 6 to 11 cycles. A template-switch adaptor with 12 random nucleotides tagged each cDNA molecule. TCRdb fed the 5' RACE reads into MiXCR, producing one record per CDR3 protein. The sample lists about 780,000 distinct CDR3 sequences, roughly 24% occurring once. The donors, healthy Caucasians from Russia, were aged roughly 6 to 90. V was clipped by 1 base and J by 4 bases, with 11 bases between them. Germline V CDR1 and CDR2: LGHDT, YNNKEL (reference sequence). This CDR3 region has 15 residues. These data were likewise used in another study, on T cells of mothers and their children.

The receptor was derived from a boy younger than 18 in good health. This chain connects TRBV3-1 to TRBJ1-5, with a weak D call TRBD1 (5 bases). Sequenced input: blood. The CDR3 protein is CASSQGNGGNQPQHF. In DNA, the CDR3 is TGTGCCAGCAGCCAAGGGAACGGGGGGAATCAGCCCCAGCATTTT.